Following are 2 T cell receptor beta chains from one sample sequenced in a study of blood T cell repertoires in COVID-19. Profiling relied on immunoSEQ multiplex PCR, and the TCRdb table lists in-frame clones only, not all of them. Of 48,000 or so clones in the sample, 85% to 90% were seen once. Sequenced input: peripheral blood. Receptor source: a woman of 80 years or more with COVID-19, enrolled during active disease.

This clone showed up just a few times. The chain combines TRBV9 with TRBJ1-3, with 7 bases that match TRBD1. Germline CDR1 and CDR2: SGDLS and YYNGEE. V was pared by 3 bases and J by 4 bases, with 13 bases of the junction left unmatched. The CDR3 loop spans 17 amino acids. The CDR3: CASSDPGQASPGNTIYF. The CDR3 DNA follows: TGTGCCAGCAGCGATCCTGGACAGGCCTCCCCAGGAAACACCATATATTTT.

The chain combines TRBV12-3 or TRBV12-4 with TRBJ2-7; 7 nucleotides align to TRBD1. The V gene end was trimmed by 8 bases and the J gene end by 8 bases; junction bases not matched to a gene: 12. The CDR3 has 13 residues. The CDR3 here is CASCRGQGVKQYF. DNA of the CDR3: TGTGCCAGCTGCAGGGGTCAGGGGGTGAAGCAGTACTTC.